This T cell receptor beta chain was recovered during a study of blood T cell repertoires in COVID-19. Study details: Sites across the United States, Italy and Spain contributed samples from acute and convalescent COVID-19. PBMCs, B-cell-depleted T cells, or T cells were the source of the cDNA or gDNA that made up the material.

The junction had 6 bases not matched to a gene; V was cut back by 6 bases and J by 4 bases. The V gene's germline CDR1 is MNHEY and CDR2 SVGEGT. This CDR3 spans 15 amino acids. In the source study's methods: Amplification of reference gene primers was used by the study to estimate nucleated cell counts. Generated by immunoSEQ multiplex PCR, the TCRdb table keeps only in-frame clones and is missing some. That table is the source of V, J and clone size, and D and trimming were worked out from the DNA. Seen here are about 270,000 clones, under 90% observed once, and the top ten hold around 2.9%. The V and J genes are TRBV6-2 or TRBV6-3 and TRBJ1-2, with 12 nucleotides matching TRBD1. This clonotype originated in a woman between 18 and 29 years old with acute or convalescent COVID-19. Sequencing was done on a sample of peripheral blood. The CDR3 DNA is TGTGCCAGCAGCCAACGGGACAGGGGGCCCTATGGCTACACCTTC. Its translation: CASSQRDRGPYGYTF.